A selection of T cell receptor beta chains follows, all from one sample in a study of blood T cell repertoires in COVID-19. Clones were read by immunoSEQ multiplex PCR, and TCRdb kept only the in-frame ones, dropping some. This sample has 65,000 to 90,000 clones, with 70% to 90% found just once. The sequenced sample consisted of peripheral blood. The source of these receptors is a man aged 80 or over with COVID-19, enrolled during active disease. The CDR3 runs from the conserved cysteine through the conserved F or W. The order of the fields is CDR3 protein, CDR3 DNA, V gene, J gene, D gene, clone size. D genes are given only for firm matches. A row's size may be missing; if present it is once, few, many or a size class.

CDR3: CASSLGLGTGYEQYF; DNA: TGTGCCAGCAGCTTGGGACTCGGGACAGGGTACGAGCAGTACTTC; V: TRBV5-4; J: TRBJ2-7; D: TRBD1; size: -
CDR3: CASSESGTGLPQHF; DNA: TGTGCCAGCAGTGAATCAGGGACAGGTTTACCCCAGCATTTT; V: TRBV6-1; J: TRBJ1-5; D: TRBD1; size: -
CDR3: CASSADRVGELFF; DNA: TGTGCCAGCAGTGCGGACAGGGTGGGGGAGCTGTTTTTT; V: TRBV12-3/TRBV12-4; J: TRBJ2-2; D: TRBD1; size: -
CDR3: CASSLGPDRISIYEQYF; DNA: TGTGCCAGCAGCTTGGGCCCCGACAGGATTTCAATCTACGAGCAGTACTTC; V: TRBV7-9; J: TRBJ2-7; D: -; size: -
CDR3: CASSVVETGNALFF; DNA: TGTGCCAGCAGCGTAGTGGAGACAGGGAATGCGCTGTTTTTT; V: TRBV9; J: TRBJ2-2; D: TRBD1; size: few
CDR3: CATSRGGDTEAFF; DNA: TGTGCCACCAGCAGAGGGGGGGACACTGAAGCTTTCTTT; V: TRBV15; J: TRBJ1-1; D: -; size: -
CDR3: CASRRSKGQGNGYTF; DNA: TGTGCCAGCAGAAGAAGTAAGGGACAGGGGAACGGCTACACCTTC; V: TRBV2; J: TRBJ1-2; D: TRBD1; size: -
CDR3: CASSQDRQETQYF; DNA: TGTGCCAGTAGTCAGGACAGGCAAGAGACCCAGTACTTC; V: TRBV19; J: TRBJ2-5; D: TRBD1; size: -
CDR3: CASRTGSYTGELFF; DNA: TGTGCCAGCAGAACGGGGTCCTACACCGGGGAGCTGTTTTTT; V: TRBV6-5; J: TRBJ2-2; D: -; size: once
CDR3: CASSSPDRGRNGYTF; DNA: TGTGCCAGTAGTTCCCCGGACAGGGGACGTAATGGCTACACCTTC; V: TRBV19; J: TRBJ1-2; D: TRBD1; size: -
CDR3: CASSPARRAEAFF; DNA: TGTGCCAGCTCACCGGCCCGTCGGGCTGAAGCTTTCTTT; V: TRBV18; J: TRBJ1-1; D: -; size: -
CDR3: CASSRRGQGETQYF; DNA: TGCGCCAGCAGCCGTAGGGGGCAGGGGGAGACCCAGTACTTC; V: TRBV4-3; J: TRBJ2-5; D: TRBD1; size: -
CDR3: CASSQARTANEKLFF; DNA: TGCGCCAGCAGCCAAGCCCGGACAGCGAATGAAAAACTGTTTTTT; V: TRBV4-1; J: TRBJ1-4; D: -; size: -
CDR3: CASSLSSQGGELFF; DNA: TGTGCCAGCAGCTTATCCTCACAGGGCGGGGAGCTGTTTTTT; V: TRBV7-3; J: TRBJ2-2; D: -; size: -
CDR3: CASSLPGSGEAFF; DNA: TGTGCCAGCAGCTTGCCAGGGTCGGGTGAAGCTTTCTTT; V: TRBV5-6; J: TRBJ1-1; D: -; size: -
CDR3: CASTWDRGEAFF; DNA: TGTGCCAGCACTTGGGACAGGGGTGAAGCTTTCTTT; V: TRBV12-3/TRBV12-4; J: TRBJ1-1; D: TRBD1; size: -
CDR3: CASSSRHGVSGNTTYF; DNA: TGTGCCAGCAGTTCGCGTCACGGGGTGTCCGGAAACACCACATATTTT; V: TRBV6-5; J: TRBJ1-3; D: -; size: -
CDR3: CASSRDSADTQYF; DNA: TGTGCCAGCAGTCGGGACTCGGCAGATACGCAGTATTTT; V: TRBV6-2/TRBV6-3; J: TRBJ2-3; D: -; size: -
CDR3: CASSLVGLAGGPDEQFF; DNA: TGTGCCAGCAGCTTAGTCGGACTAGCGGGGGGGCCGGATGAGCAGTTCTTC; V: TRBV13; J: TRBJ2-1; D: TRBD2; size: -
CDR3: CASSDSDRGGDKNTEAFF; DNA: TGTGCCAGCAGTGACTCCGACAGAGGTGGGGACAAGAACACTGAAGCTTTCTTT; V: TRBV6-4; J: TRBJ1-1; D: -; size: few
CDR3: CASSDRQGKNYGYTF; DNA: TGTGCCAGCAGCGACAGACAGGGGAAAAACTATGGCTACACCTTC; V: TRBV6-5; J: TRBJ1-2; D: TRBD1; size: -
CDR3: CASSSGGYTEAFF; DNA: TGTGCCAGCAGTTCAGGGGGCTACACTGAAGCTTTCTTT; V: TRBV12-3/TRBV12-4; J: TRBJ1-1; D: TRBD1; size: -
CDR3: CASSPTISTTVSNQPQHF; DNA: TGTGCCAGCAGCCCAACAATCTCAACAACAGTTAGCAATCAGCCCCAGCATTTT; V: TRBV7-8; J: TRBJ1-5; D: -; size: -
CDR3: CASSGGQFSNSNQPQHF; DNA: TGTGCCAGTAGTGGCGGACAGTTCAGTAATAGCAATCAGCCCCAGCATTTT; V: TRBV19; J: TRBJ1-5; D: -; size: -